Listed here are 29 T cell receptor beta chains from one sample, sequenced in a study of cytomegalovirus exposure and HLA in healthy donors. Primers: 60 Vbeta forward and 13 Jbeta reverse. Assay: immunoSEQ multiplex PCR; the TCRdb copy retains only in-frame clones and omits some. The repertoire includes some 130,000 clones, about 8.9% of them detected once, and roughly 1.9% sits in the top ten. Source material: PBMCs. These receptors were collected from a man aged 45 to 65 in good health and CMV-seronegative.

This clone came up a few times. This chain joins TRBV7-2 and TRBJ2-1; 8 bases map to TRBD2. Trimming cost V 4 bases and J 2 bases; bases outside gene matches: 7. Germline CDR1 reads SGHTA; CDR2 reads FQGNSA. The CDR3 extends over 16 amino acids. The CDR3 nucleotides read TGTGCCAGCAGCTCACAAGCGGGAGTCACCTACAATGAGCAGTTCTTC. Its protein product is CASSSQAGVTYNEQFF.

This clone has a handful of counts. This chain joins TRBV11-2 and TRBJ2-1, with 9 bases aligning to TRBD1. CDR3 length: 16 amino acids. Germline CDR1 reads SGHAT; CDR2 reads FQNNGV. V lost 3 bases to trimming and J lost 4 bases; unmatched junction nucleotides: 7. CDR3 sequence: CASSLGGTGRYNEQFF. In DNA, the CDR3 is TGTGCCAGCAGCTTGGGGGGGACAGGGAGATACAATGAGCAGTTCTTC.

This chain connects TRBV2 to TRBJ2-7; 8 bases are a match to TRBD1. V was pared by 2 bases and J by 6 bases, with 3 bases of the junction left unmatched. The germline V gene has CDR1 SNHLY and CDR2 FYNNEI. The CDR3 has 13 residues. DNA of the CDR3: TGTGCCAGCAGTGAACAGGGGGCTCTCGAGCAGTACTTC. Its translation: CASSEQGALEQYF.

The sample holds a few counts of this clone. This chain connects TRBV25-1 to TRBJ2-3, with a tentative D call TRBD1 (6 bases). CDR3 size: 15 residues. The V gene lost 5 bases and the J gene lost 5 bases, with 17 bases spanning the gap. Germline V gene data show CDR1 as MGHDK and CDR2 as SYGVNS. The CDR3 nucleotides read TGTGCCAGCAGTTCCGGACAGAGTGGCGGAGATACGCAGTATTTT. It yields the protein CASSSGQSGGDTQYF.

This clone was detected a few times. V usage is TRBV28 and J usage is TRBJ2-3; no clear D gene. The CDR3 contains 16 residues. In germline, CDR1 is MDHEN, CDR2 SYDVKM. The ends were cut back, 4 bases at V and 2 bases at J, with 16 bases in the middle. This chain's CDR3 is CASSSRSSSITDTQYF. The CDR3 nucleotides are TGTGCCAGCAGTTCGCGGAGCTCTTCGATCACAGATACGCAGTATTTT. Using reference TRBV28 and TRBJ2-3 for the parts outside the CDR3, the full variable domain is DVKVTQSSRYLVKRTGEKVFLECVQDMDHENMFWYRQDPGLGLRLIYFSYDVKMKEKGDIPEGYSVSREKKERFSLILESASTNQTSMYLCASSSRSSSITDTQYFGPGTRLTVL.

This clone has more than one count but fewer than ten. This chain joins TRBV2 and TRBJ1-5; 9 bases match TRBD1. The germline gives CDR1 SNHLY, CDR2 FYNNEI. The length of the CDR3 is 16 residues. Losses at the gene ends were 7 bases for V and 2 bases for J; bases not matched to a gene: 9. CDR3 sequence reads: CASKPGQGRGNQPQHF. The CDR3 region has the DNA TGTGCCAGCAAGCCGGGACAGGGAAGAGGCAATCAGCCCCAGCATTTT. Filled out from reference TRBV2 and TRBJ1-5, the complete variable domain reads EPEVTQTPSHQVTQMGQEVILRCVPISNHLYFYWYRQILGQKVEFLVSFYNNEISEKSEIFDDQFSVERPDGSNFTLKIRSTKLEDSAMYFCASKPGQGRGNQPQHFGDGTRLSIL.

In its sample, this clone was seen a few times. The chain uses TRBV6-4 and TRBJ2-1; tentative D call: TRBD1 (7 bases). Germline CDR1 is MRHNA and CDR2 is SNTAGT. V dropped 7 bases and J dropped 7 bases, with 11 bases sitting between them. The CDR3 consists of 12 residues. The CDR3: CASMSGGNEQFF. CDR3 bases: TGTGCCAGCATGTCAGGGGGGAATGAGCAGTTCTTC.

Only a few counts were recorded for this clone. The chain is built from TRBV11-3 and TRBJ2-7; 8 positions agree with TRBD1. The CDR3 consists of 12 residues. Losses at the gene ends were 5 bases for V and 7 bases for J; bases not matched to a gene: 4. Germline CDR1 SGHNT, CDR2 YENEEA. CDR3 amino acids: CASSPYRGEQYF. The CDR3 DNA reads TGTGCCAGCAGCCCCTACAGGGGGGAGCAGTACTTC.

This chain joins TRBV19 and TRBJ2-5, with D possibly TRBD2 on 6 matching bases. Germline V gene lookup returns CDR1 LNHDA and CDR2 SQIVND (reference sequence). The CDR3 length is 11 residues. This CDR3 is CALHSGETQYF. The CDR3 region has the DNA TGTGCATTACATAGCGGAGAGACCCAGTACTTC. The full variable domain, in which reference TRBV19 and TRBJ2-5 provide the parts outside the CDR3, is DGGITQSPKYLFRKEGQNVTLSCEQNLNHDAMYWYRQDPGQGLRLIYYSQIVNDFQKGDIAEGYSVSREKKESFPLTVTSAQKNPTAFYLCALHSGETQYFGPGTRLLVL.

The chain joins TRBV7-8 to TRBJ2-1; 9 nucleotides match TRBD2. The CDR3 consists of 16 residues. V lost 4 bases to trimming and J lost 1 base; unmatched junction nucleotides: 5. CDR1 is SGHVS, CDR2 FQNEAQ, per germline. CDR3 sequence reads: CASSSQAGGSYNEQFF. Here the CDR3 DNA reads TGTGCCAGCAGCTCCCAAGCGGGAGGTTCCTACAATGAGCAGTTCTTC.

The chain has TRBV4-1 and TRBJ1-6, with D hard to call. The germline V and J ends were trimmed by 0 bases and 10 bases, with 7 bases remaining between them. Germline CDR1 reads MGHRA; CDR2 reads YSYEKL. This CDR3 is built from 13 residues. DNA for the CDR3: TGCGCCAGCAGCCAAGACTTGGAGTCACCCCTCCACTTT. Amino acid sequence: CASSQDLESPLHF.

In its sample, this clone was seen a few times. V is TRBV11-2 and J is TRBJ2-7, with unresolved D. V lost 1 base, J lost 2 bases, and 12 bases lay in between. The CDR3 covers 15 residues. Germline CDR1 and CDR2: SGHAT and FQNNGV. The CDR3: CASSLGADLAYEQYF. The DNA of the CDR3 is TGTGCCAGCAGCTTAGGTGCTGACTTAGCCTACGAGCAGTACTTC. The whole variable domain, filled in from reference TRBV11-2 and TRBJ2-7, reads EAGVAQSPRYKIIEKRQSVAFWCNPISGHATLYWYQQILGQGPKLLIQFQNNGVVDDSQLPKDRFSAERLKGVDSTLKIQPAKLEDSAVYLCASSLGADLAYEQYFGPGTRLTVT.

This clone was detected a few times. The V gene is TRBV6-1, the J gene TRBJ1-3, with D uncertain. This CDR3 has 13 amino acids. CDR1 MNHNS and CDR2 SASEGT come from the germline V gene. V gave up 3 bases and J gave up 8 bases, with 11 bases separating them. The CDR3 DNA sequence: TGTGCCAGCAGTGAGGGCAGTCGTGACACCATATATTTT. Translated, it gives CASSEGSRDTIYF.

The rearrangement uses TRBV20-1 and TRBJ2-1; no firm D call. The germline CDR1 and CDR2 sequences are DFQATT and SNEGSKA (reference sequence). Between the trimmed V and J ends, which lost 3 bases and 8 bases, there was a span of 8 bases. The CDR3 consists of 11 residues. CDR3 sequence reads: CSARAYHEQFF. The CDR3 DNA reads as TGCAGTGCTAGGGCTTACCATGAGCAGTTCTTC.

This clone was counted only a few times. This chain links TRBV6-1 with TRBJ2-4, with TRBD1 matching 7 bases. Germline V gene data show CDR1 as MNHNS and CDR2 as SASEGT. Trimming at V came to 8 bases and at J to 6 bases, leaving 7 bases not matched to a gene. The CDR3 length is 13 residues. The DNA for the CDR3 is TGTGCCAGCCTGACAGGGTGGGGAAACATTCAGTACTTC. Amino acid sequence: CASLTGWGNIQYF.

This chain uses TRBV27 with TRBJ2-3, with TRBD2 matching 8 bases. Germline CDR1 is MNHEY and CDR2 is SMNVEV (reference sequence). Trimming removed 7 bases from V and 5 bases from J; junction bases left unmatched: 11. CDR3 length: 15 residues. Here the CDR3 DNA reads TGTGCCAGCAACGAATGGGGCGGGGGGTTAGATACGCAGTATTTT. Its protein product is CASNEWGGGLDTQYF.

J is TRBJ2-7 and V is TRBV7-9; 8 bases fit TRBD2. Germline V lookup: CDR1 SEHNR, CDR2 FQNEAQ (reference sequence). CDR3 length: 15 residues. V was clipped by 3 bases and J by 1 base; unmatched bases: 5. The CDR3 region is CASSFPIAGSYEQYF. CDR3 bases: TGTGCCAGCAGCTTCCCGATAGCGGGATCCTACGAGCAGTACTTC. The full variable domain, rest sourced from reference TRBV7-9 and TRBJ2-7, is DTGVSQNPRHKITKRGQNVTFRCDPISEHNRLYWYRQTLGQGPEFLTYFQNEAQLEKSRLLSDRFSAERPKGSFSTLEIQRTEQGDSAMYLCASSFPIAGSYEQYFGPGTRLTVT.

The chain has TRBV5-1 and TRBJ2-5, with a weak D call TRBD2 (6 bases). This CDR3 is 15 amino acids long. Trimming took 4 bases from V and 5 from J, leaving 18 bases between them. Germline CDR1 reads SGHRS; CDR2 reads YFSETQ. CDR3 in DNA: TGCGCCAGCAGCCCCACCCTGAGTCGGGGGGAGACCCAGTACTTC. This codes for CASSPTLSRGETQYF.

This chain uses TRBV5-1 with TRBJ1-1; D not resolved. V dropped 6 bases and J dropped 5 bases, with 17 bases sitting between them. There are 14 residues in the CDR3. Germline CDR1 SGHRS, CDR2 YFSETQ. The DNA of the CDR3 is TGCGCCAGCATCCAGAGGGCAGGCAGTACTGAAGCTTTCTTT. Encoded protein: CASIQRAGSTEAFF.

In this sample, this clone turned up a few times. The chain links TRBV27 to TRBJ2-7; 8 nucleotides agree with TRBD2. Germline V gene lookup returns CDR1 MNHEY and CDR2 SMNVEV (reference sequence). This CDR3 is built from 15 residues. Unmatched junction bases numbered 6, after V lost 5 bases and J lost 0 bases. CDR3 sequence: CASSPRGGSSYEQYF. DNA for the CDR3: TGTGCCAGCAGTCCCCGGGGGGGGAGCTCCTACGAGCAGTACTTC.

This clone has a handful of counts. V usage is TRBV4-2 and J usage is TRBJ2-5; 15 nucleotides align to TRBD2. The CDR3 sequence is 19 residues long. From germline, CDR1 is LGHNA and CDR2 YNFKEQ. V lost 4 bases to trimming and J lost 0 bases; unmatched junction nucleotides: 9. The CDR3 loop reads CASSLHGGLAGGYQETQYF. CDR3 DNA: TGTGCCAGCAGCCTCCACGGTGGACTAGCGGGGGGGTACCAAGAGACCCAGTACTTC.

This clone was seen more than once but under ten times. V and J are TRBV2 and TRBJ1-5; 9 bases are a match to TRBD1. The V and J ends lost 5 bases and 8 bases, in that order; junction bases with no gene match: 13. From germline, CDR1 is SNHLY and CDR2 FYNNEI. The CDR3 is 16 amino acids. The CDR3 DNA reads TGTGCCAGCAGTCAACCGAAGGGACAGGGCGGTGAGCCCCAGCATTTT. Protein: CASSQPKGQGGEPQHF.

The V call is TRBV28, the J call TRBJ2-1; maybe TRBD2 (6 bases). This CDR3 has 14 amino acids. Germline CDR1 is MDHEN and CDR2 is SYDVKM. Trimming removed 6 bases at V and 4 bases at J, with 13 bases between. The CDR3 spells CASRPGTPYNEQFF. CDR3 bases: TGTGCCAGCAGGCCAGGGACTCCTTACAATGAGCAGTTCTTC.

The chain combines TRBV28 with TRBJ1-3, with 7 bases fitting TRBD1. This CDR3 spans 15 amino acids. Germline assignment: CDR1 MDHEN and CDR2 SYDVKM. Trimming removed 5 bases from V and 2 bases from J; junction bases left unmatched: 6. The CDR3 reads CASSTPTGPGNTIYF. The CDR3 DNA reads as TGTGCCAGCAGTACCCCGACAGGGCCTGGAAACACCATATATTTT.

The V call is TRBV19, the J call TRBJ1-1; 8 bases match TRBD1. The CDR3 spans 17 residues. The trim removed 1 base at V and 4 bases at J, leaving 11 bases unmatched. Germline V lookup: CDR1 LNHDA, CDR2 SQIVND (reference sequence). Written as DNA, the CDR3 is TGTGCCAGTAGTATAGGTCCCGGACAGGGAAGACGCACTGAAGCTTTCTTT. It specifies CASSIGPGQGRRTEAFF.

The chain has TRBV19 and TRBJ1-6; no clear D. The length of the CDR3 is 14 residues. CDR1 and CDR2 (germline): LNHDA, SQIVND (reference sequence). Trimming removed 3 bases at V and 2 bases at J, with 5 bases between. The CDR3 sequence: CASSIETYNSPLHF. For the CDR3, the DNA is TGTGCCAGTAGTATTGAGACCTATAATTCACCCCTCCACTTT.

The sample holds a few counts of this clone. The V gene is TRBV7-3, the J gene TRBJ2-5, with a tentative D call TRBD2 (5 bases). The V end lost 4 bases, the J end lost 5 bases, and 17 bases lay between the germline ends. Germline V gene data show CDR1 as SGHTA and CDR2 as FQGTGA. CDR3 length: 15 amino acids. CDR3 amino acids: CASSSGLSRAETQYF. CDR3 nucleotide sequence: TGTGCCAGCAGCTCTGGACTCTCGAGGGCGGAGACCCAGTACTTC. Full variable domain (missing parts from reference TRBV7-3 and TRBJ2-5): GAGVSQTPSNKVTEKGKYVELRCDPISGHTALYWYRQSLGQGPEFLIYFQGTGAADDSGLPNDRFFAVRPEGSVSTLKIQRTERGDSAVYLCASSSGLSRAETQYFGPGTRLLVL.

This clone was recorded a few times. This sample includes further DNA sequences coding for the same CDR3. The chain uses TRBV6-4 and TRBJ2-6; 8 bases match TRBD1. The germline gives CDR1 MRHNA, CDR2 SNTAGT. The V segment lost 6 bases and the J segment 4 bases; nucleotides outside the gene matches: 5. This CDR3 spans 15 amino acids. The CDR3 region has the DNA TGTGCCAGCAGCCCAGGGGGCTCAGGGGCCAACGTCCTGACTTTC. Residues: CASSPGGSGANVLTF.

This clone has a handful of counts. This CDR3 is CASSEAQRTGNVTF. Written as DNA, the CDR3 is TGTGCCAGCAGTGAAGCTCAAAGGACAGGGAACGTAACCTTC. The V call is TRBV6-1, the J call TRBJ1-2; 8 positions agree with TRBD1. The CDR3 runs to 14 residues. Germline V gives CDR1 MNHNS, CDR2 SASEGT. The V gene end was trimmed by 0 bases and the J gene end by 14 bases; junction bases not matched to a gene: 11.